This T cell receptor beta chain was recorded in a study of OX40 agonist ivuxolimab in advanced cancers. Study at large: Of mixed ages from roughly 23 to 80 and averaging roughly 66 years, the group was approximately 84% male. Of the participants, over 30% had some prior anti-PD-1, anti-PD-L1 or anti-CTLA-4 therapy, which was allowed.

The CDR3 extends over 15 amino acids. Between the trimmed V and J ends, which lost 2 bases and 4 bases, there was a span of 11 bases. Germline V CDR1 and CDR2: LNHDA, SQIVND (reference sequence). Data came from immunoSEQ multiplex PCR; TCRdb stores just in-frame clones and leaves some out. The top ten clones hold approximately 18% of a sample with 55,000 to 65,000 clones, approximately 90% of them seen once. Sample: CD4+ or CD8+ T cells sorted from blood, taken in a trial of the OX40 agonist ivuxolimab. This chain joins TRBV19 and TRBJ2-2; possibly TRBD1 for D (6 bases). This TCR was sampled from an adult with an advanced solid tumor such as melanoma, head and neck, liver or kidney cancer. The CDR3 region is CASSIQGYSTGELFF. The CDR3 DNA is TGTGCCAGTAGTATACAGGGGTACTCCACCGGGGAGCTGTTTTTT.